This TCR beta chain is from a study of blood T cells in healthy people across ages. The use of a sample-barcoded 5' primer and a J-beta primer mix characterized a second PCR of roughly 6 to 11 cycles. TCRdb re-called the 5' RACE reads with MiXCR, one entry per CDR3 protein. The sample has 450,000 to 700,000 distinct CDR3 sequences, 25% to 30% seen once. The V and J ends lost 2 bases and 6 bases respectively, with 5 bases between them. This CDR3 is built from 12 residues. Germline loops: CDR1 ENHRY, CDR2 SYGVKD. This clonotype was seen repeatedly, ten times or more. The sample, about 10 milliliters of peripheral blood, was drawn from each donor. Per-sample yields of isolated PBMCs were at least 6 million.

The sequenced material came from blood. This chain joins TRBV10-3 and TRBJ2-4; D is uncertain. The TCR sequence derives from an older woman in good health. Written as DNA, the CDR3 is TGTGCCATCAGTGAGACTGGAAACATTCAGTACTTC. Its protein product is CAISETGNIQYF.